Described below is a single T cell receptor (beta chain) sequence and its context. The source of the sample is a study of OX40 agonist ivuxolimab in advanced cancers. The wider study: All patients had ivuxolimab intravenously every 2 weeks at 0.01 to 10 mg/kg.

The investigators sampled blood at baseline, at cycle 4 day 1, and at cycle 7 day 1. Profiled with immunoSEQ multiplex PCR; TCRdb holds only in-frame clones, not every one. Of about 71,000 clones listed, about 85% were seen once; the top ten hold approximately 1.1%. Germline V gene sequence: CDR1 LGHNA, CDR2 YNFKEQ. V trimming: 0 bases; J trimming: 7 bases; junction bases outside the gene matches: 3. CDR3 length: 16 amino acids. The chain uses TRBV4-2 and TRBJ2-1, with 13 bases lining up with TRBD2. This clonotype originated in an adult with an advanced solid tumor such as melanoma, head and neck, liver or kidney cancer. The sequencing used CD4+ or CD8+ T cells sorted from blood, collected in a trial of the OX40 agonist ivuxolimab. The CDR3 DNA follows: TGTGCCAGCAGCCAAGATTGGACTAGCGGGAGTAATGAGCAGTTCTTC. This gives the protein CASSQDWTSGSNEQFF.